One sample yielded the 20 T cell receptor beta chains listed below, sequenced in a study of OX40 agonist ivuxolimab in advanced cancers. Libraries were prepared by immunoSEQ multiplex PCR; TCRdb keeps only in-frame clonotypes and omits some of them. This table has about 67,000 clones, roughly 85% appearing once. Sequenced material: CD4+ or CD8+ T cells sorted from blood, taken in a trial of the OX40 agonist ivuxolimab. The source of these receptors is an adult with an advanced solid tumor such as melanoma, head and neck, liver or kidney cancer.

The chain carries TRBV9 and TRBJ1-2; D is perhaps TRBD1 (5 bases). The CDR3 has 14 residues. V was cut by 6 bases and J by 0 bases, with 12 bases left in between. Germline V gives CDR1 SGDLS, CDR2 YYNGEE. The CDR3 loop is CASTTASTNYGYTF. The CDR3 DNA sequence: TGTGCCAGCACGACAGCCTCTACTAACTATGGCTACACCTTC.

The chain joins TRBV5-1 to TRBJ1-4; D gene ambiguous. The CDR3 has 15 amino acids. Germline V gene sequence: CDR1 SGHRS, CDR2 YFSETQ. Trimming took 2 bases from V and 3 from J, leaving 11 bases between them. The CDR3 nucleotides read TGCGCCAGCAGCTTTAGTCCCGCGCCTAATGAAAAACTGTTTTTT. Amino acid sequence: CASSFSPAPNEKLFF. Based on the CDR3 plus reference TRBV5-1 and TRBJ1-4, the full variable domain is KAGVTQTPRYLIKTRGQQVTLSCSPISGHRSVSWYQQTPGQGLQFLFEYFSETQRNKGNFPGRFSGRQFSNSRSEMNVSTLELGDSALYLCASSFSPAPNEKLFFGSGTQLSVL.

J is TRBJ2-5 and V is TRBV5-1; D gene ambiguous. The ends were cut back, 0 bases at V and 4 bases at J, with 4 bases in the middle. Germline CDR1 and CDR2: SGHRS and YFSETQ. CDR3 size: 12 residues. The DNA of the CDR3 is TGCGCCAGCAGCTTGGCGCGAGAGACCCAGTACTTC. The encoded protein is CASSLARETQYF.

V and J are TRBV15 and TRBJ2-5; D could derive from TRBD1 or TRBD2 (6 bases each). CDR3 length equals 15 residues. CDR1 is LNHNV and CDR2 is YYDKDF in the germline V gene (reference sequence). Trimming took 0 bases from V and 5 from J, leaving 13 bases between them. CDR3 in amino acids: CATSRDTTGGETQYF. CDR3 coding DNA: TGTGCCACCAGCAGAGACACGACAGGAGGGGAGACCCAGTACTTC. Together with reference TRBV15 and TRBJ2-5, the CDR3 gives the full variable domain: DAMVIQNPRYQVTQFGKPVTLSCSQTLNHNVMYWYQQKSSQAPKLLFHYYDKDFNNEADTPDNFQSRRPNTSFCFLDIRSPGLGDTAMYLCATSRDTTGGETQYFGPGTRLLVL.

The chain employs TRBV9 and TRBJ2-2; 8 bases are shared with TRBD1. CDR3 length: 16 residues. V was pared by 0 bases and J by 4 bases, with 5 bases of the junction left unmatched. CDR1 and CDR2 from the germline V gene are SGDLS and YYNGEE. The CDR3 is CASSVEGTGSTGELFF. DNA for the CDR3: TGTGCCAGCAGCGTAGAGGGGACAGGTTCCACCGGGGAGCTGTTTTTT.

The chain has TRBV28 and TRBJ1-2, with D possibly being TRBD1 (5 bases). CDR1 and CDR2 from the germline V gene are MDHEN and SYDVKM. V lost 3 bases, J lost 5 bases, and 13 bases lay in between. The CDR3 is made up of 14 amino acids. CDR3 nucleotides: TGTGCCAGCAGTTTCGGCAGGGAGGGATATGGCTACACCTTC. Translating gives CASSFGREGYGYTF.

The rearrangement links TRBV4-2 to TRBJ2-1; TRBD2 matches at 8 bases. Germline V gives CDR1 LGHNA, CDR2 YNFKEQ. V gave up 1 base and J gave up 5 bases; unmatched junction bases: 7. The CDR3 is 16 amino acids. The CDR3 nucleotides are TGTGCCAGCAGCCAAGTCGGCGGGAGGCAGAACAATGAGCAGTTCTTC. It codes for CASSQVGGRQNNEQFF.

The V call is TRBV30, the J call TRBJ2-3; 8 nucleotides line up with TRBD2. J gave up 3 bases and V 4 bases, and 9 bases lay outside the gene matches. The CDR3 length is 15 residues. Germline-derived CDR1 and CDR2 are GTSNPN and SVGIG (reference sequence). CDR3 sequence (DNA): TGTGCCTGGAAGCTAACGGGAGGGCTAACAGATACGCAGTATTTT. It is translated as CAWKLTGGLTDTQYF.

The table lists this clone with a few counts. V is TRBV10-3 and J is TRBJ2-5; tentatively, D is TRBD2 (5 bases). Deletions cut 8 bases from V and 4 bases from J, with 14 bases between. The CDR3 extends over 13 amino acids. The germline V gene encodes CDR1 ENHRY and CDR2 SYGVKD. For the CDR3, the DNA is TGTGCCATCCGTGGATCGGAGGCAGAGACCCAGTACTTC. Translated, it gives CAIRGSEAETQYF.

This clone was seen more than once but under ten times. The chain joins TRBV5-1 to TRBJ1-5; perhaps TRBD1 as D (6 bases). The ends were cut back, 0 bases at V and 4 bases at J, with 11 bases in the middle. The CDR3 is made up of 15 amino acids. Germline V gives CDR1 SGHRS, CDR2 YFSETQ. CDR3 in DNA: TGCGCCAGCAGCTTGGGGTCAGGACAGAATCAGCCCCAGCATTTT. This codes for CASSLGSGQNQPQHF. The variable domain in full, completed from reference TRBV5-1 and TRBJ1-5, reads KAGVTQTPRYLIKTRGQQVTLSCSPISGHRSVSWYQQTPGQGLQFLFEYFSETQRNKGNFPGRFSGRQFSNSRSEMNVSTLELGDSALYLCASSLGSGQNQPQHFGDGTRLSIL.

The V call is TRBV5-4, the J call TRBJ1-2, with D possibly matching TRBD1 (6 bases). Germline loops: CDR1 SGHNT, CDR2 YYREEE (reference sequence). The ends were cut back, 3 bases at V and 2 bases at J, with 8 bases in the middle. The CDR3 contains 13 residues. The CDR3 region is CASSSTGNYGYTF. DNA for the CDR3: TGTGCCAGCAGCTCGACAGGAAACTATGGCTACACCTTC.

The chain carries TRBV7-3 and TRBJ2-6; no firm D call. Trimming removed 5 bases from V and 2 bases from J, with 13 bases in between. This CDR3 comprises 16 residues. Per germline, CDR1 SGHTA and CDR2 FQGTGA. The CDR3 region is CASSPNKAPGANVLTF. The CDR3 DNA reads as TGTGCCAGCAGCCCAAACAAGGCCCCTGGGGCCAACGTCCTGACTTTC.

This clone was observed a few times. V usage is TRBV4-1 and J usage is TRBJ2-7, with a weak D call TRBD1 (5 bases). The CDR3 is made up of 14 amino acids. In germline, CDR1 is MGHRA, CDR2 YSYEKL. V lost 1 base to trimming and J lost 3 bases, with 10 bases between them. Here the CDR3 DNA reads TGCGCCAGCAGCCAAGGTGGGCAGGGCTACGAGCAGTACTTC. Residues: CASSQGGQGYEQYF.

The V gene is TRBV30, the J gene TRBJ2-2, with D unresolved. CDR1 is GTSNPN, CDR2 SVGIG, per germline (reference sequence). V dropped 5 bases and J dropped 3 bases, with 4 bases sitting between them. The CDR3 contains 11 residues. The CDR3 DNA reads TGTGCCTGGGGCTACACCGGGGAGCTGTTTTTT. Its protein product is CAWGYTGELFF.

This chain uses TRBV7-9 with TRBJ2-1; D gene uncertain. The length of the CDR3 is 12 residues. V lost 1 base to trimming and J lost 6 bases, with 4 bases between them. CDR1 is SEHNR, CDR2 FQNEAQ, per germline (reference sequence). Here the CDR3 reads CASSLVGNEQFF. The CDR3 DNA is TGTGCCAGCAGCTTAGTGGGCAATGAGCAGTTCTTC.

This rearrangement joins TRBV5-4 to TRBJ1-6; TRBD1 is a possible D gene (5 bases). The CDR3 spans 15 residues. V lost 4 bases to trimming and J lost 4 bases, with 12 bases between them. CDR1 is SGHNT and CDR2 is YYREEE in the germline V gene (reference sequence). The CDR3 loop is CASSLRDGYNSPLHF. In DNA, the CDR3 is TGTGCCAGCAGCCTCCGGGACGGATATAATTCACCCCTCCACTTT.

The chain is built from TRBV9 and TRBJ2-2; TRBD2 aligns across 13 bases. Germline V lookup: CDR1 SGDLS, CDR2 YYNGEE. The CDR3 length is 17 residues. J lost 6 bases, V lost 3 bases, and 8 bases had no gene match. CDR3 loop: CASSAGTSGNFAGELFF. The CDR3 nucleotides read TGTGCCAGCAGCGCGGGGACTAGCGGGAATTTCGCCGGGGAGCTGTTTTTT.

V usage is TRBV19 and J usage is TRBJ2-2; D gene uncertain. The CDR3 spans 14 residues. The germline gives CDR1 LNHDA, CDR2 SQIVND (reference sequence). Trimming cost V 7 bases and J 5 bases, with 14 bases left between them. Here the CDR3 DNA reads TGTGCCAGTACTCAAAACATCGCTACCGGGGAGCTGTTTTTT. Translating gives CASTQNIATGELFF.

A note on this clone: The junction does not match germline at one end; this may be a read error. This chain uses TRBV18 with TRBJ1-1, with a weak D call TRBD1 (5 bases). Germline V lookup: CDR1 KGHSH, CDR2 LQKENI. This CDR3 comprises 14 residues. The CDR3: CASSPPGAATEAFF. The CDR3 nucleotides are TGTGCCAGCTCGCCACCCGGGGCCGCCACTGAAGCTTTCTTT.

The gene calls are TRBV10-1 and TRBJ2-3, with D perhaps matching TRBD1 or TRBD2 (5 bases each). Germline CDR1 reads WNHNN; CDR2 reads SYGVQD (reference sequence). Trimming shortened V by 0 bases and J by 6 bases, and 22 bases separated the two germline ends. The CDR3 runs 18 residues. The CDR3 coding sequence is TGCGCCAGCAGTGAGTCATGGGGCTCCGGGGACGCCATGGATACGCAGTATTTT. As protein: CASSESWGSGDAMDTQYF.